This TCR beta chain was identified during a study of blood T cell repertoires in COVID-19. Whole-study context: Specimens from acute and convalescent COVID-19 originated in the United States, Italy and Spain. Sources were T cells, B-cell-depleted T cells, or PBMCs; the material itself was cDNA or gDNA.

In the original processing: Nucleated cell number was recorded as an estimate derived from reference gene primer amplification. Assay: immunoSEQ multiplex PCR; the TCRdb copy retains only in-frame clones and omits some. The V and J calls and clone size come from that table; D and trimming were worked out from the DNA. The sample contains around 140,000 clones, about 90% of which appear only once. The CDR3 is 12 amino acids. The germline V gene encodes CDR1 SQVTM and CDR2 ANQGSEA. The V end lost 6 bases, the J end lost 9 bases, and 17 bases lay between the germline ends. The clonotype was recovered from a man in his fifties or sixties with active COVID-19. Source material: peripheral blood. The chain uses TRBV29-1 and TRBJ1-2; D may be TRBD1 (6 bases). The CDR3 loop reads CSVNRDGGRYTF. CDR3 sequence (DNA): TGCAGCGTAAACAGGGATGGGGGACGCTACACCTTC.